This TCR beta chain was sequenced for a study of blood T cell repertoires in COVID-19. Overall study context: T cells, B-cell-depleted T cells, or PBMCs supplied cDNA or gDNA.

Data came from immunoSEQ multiplex PCR; TCRdb stores just in-frame clones and leaves some out. The table lists 200,000 or so clones, about 80% of them singletons. There are 13 residues in the CDR3. Trimming cost V 4 bases and J 6 bases, with 10 bases left between them. Germline V gives CDR1 MNHNY, CDR2 SVGAGI (reference sequence). Sequenced material: PBMCs or T cells enriched from blood (not recorded which). The clonotype comes from a middle-aged man who had recovered from COVID-19. This rearrangement joins TRBV6-6 to TRBJ1-5; possible D gene TRBD1, 6 bases. CDR3 nucleotides: TGTGCCAGCAGTTCAGGGGCGGGTCAGCCCCAGCATTTT. This gives the protein CASSSGAGQPQHF.